This T cell receptor (beta chain) is drawn from a study of siplizumab effects on memory and regulatory T cells (dated by TCRdb to about 2019). Regarding the research as a whole: The study looked at the effect of siplizumab, an anti-CD2 antibody, on alloreactive T-cell subsets in allogeneic mixed lymphocyte reactions made from human PBMCs.

The library relied on the immunoSEQ multiplex PCR assay. Roughly 10^5 TCR templates per sample were assayed on the deep sequencing platform. Genomic DNA extracted from sorted T cells was used for TCRbeta CDR3 sequencing. In the source study's methods: The R programming language was used for clonal analysis of the TCRbeta CDR3 data. Unstimulated samples were compared with post-reaction CFSE-low samples to define alloreactive CD4+ and CD8+ clones. Alloreactive CD4+ clones were assigned to regulatory or non-regulatory origin by matching sequences to sorted unstimulated Treg and non-Treg repertoires. TCRdb stores this immuneACCESS table with in-frame sequences only. Part of the clones is absent; in the studies checked, under half of the shortfall reflects unresolved V genes, and no reason is known for the rest. The V and J calls and the clone size are those of that table, but D and trimming were determined from the DNA. The sample table shows about 100,000 clones, and 94% are seen once. The ten largest make up less than 1.5% of the sample.

Study-level results and caveats: Because sequences below about 10^-5 frequency were poorly captured, only a minor fraction of alloreactive clones could be mapped to unstimulated subsets. For roughly 80-97% of proliferating CD4+ or CD8+ clones, no naive or memory phenotype could be assigned. Whether proliferating Tregs from siplizumab cultures actually had suppressive function was not functionally confirmed. Compared with memory T cells, unstimulated naive T cells appeared more diverse, and naive cells seemed to make a substantial contribution to the alloresponse. The cumulative frequency of alloreactive sequences traceable to unstimulated CD4+ memory T cells was significantly reduced by siplizumab. Among mappable alloreactive CD4+ clones, the Treg-derived fraction averaged about 70% with siplizumab versus 25% to 30% in control reactions.

From V the trimming removes 5 bases and from J it removes 5 bases, while the gene matches leave 9 bases of the junction unaccounted for. Reading from cysteine to phenylalanine, the CDR3 counts 15 amino acids. The kept DNA is CDR3 alone, 45 bases in frame from the first base. The germline V gene provides CDR1 MDHEN and CDR2 SYDVKM. Sorted unstimulated T cells, along with proliferating T cells recovered from mixed lymphocyte reactions, underwent TCRbeta CDR3 sequencing. Fresh whole blood from ten to eleven HLA-typed healthy donors served as the source for isolating PBMCs. To map where alloreactive clones came from, unstimulated CD4+ non-regulatory T cells were FACS-sorted. Notes on this clone: Its target antigen remains unknown. No much larger clone is present one base from it, and per-base qualities are unavailable.

The chain is made from TRBV28 and TRBJ2-7; the junction holds 10 bases that match TRBD1. Specimen: non-Treg CD4+ T cells sorted from blood. This specimen's cell subset or site label, interpreted: FACS-sorted unstimulated CD4+ non-regulatory T cells. The TCR sequence derives from a human donor in good health. The DNA sequence reads TGTGCCAGCAGTCAAGGACAGGGGGATATCAACGAGCAGTACTTC. The encoded protein is CASSQGQGDINEQYF.